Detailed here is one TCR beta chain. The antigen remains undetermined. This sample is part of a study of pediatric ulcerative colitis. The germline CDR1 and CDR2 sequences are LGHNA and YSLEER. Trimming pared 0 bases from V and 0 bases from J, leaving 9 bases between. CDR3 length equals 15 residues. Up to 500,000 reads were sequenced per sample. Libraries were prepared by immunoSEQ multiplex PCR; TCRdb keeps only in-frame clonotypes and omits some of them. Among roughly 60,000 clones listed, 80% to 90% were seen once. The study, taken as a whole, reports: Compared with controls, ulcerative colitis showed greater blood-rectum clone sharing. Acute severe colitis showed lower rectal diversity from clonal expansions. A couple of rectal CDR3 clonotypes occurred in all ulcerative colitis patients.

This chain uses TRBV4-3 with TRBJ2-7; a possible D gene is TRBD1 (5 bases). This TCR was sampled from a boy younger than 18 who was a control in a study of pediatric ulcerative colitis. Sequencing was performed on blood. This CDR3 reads CASSQDSGPSYEQYF. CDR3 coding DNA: TGCGCCAGCAGCCAAGATTCAGGGCCCTCCTACGAGCAGTACTTC.